This T cell receptor beta chain was sequenced during a study of T cell changes during pregnancy in multiple sclerosis. Sequenced by immunoSEQ multiplex PCR; TCRdb stores in-frame clones only, minus some. The sample contains about 39,000 clones, 94% of which appear only once. The CDR3 covers 16 residues. V lost 4 bases, J lost 2 bases, and 9 bases stayed unmatched. CDR1 and CDR2 (germline): SGHTS, YDEGEE. The TCR originated in a female donor with multiple sclerosis, enrolled in a pregnancy study. Specimen: CD4+ T cells from peripheral blood mononuclear cells, collected after pregnancy. The V gene is TRBV5-8, the J gene TRBJ2-3, with 8 positions matching TRBD1. Here the CDR3 DNA reads TGTGCCAGCAGCCGACGGACAGGGAGGAACACAGATACGCAGTATTTT. Its protein product is CASSRRTGRNTDTQYF.